This T cell receptor beta chain emerged from a study of T cells in Graves' hyperthyroidism and ophthalmopathy. Amplified regions were TCR beta CDR3 sequences from RNA transcripts. During a first-round RT-PCR of the TCR CDR3, the HTBI primer set was used. TCRdb passed the multiplex PCR reads through MiXCR, listing each CDR3 protein once. The table records 350,000 to 400,000 distinct CDR3 sequences, about a fifth of them present only once. This clonotype was detected ten times or more. In making diagnoses, clinical symptoms, serum thyroxine and TRAb, thyroid ultrasound and orbital computed tomography were all used. The specimen was blood. This receptor was identified in a woman in her late teens or twenties with Graves' hyperthyroidism.

The CDR3 DNA is TGTGCCAGCCACGGGGCCTCTGGGGCCAACGTCCTGACTTTC. This gives the protein CASHGASGANVLTF. The J gene is TRBJ2-6, the V gene TRBV27; possibly TRBD1 or TRBD2 for D (5 bases each). This CDR3 is 14 amino acids long. The V end lost 8 bases, the J end lost 0 bases, and 8 bases lay between the germline ends. CDR1 is MNHEY and CDR2 is SMNVEV in the germline V gene (reference sequence).